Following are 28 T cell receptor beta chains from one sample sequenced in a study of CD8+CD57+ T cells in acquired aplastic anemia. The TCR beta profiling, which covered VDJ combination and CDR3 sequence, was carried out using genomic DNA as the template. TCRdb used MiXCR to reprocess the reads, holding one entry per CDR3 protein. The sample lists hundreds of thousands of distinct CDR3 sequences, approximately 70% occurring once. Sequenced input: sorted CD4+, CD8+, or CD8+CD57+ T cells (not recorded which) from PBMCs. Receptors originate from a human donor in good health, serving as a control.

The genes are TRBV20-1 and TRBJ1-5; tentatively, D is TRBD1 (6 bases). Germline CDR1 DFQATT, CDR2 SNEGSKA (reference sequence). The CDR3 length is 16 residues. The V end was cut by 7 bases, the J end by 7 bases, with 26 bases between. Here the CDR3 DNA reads TGCAGTGTCGCCTTAGCGGGGGGCACAGATACGCAGCCCCAGCATTTT. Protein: CSVALAGGTDTQPQHF.

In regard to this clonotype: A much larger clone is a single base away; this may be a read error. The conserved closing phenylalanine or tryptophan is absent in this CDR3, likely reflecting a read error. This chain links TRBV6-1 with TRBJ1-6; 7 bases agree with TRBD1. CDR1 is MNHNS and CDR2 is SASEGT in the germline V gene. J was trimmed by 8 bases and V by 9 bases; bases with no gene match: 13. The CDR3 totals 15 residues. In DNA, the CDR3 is TGTGCCAGTGGAGGGGCGGCCAGGGGGGATTCACCCCTCCACTTA. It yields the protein CASGGAARGDSPLHL.

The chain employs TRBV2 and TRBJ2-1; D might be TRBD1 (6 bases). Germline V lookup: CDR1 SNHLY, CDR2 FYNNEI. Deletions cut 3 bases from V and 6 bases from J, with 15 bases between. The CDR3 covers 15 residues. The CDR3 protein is CASSDITTGSNEQFF. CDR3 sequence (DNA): TGTGCCAGCAGTGATATAACCACAGGGAGCAATGAGCAGTTCTTC.

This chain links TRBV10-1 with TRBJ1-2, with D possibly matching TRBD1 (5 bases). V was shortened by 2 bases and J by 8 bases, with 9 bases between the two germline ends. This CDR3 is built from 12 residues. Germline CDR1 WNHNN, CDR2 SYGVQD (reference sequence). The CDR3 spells CASSEEGDGYTF. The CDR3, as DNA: TGCGCCAGCAGTGAGGAAGGGGACGGCTACACCTTC.

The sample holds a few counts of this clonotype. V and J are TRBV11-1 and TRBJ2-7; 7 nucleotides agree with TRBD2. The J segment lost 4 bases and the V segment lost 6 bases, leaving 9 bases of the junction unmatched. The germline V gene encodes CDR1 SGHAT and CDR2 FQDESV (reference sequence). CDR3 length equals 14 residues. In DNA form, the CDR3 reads TGTGCCAGCAGATCTCAGGGAGGGATTTACGAGCAGTACTTC. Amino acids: CASRSQGGIYEQYF.

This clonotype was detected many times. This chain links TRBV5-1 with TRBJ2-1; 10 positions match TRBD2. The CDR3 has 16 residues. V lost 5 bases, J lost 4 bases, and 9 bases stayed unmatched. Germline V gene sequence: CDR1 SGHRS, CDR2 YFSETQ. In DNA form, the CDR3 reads TGCGCCAGCAGTAGCGGGGGGACTTACCAATACAATGAGCAGTTCTTC. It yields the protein CASSSGGTYQYNEQFF.

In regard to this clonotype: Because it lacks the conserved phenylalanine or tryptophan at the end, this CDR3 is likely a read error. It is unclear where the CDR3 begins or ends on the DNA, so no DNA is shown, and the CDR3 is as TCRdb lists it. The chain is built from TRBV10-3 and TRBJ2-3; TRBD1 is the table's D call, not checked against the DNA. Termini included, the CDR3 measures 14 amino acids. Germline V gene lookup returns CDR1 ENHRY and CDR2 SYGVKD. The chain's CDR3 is CASSDYLGAGTLYV.

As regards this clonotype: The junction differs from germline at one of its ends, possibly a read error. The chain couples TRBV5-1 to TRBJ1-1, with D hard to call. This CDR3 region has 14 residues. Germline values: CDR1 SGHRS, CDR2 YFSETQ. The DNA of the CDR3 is TGTGCCAGCAGCTTATGGGCTAGTACCTCTGAAGCTTTCTTT. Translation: CASSLWASTSEAFF.

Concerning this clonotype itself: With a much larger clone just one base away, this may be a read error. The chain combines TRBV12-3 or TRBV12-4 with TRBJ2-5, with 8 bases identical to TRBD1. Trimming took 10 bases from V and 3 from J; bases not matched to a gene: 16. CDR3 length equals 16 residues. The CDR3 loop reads CATRRHLDREEETQYF. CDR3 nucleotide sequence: TGTGCCACCCGGAGGCATTTGGACAGGGAAGAAGAGACCCAGTACTTC.

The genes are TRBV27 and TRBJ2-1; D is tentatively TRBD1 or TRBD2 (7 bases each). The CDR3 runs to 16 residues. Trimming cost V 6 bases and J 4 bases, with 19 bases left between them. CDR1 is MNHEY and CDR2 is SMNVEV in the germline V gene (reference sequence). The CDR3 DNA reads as TGTGCCAGCAGGGGGTTCGGCAGGGGGGGGTACAATGAGCAGTTCTTC. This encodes CASRGFGRGGYNEQFF.

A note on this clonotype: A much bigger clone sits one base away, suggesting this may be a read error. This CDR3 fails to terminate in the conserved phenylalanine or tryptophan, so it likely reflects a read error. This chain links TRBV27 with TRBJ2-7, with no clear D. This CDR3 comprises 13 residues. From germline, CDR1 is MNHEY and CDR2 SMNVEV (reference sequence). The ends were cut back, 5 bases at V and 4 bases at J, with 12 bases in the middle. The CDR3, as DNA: TGTGCCAGCAGTCTGGAATTGGGATACGAGCAGTACTCC. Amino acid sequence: CASSLELGYEQYS.

CDR3 in amino acids: CASSLYPGVGANVLTF. The CDR3 nucleotides are TGTGCCAGCAGCCTTTACCCCGGGGTCGGGGCCAACGTCCTGACTTTC. The gene calls are TRBV7-9 and TRBJ2-6; tentatively, D is TRBD2 (5 bases). This CDR3 is built from 16 residues. The V and J ends lost 5 bases and 4 bases respectively, with 15 bases between them. CDR1 and CDR2 from the germline V gene are SEHNR and FQNEAQ (reference sequence).

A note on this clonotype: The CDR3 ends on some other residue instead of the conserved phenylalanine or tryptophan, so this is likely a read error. CDR3 amino acids: CASSSPSEGLETQYS. The CDR3 region has the DNA TGTGCCAGCAGCTCTCCCAGTGAAGGGCTGGAGACCCAGTACTCC. V is TRBV19 and J is TRBJ2-5; D is unresolved. This CDR3 is 15 amino acids long. Per germline, CDR1 LNHDA and CDR2 SQIVND (reference sequence). Trimming pared 9 bases from V and 5 bases from J, leaving 22 bases between.

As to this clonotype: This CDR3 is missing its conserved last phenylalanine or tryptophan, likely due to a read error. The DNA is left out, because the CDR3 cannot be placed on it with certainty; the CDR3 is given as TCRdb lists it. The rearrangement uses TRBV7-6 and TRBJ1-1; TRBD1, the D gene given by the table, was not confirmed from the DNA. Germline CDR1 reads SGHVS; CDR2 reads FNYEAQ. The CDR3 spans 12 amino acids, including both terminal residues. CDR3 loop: CASIRGDAEPLS.

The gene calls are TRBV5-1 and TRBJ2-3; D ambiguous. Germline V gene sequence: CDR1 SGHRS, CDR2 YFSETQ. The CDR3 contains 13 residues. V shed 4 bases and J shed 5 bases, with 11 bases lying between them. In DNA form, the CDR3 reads TGCGCCAGCAGCGCATTAGTAGTAGATACGCAGTATTTT. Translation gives CASSALVVDTQYF.

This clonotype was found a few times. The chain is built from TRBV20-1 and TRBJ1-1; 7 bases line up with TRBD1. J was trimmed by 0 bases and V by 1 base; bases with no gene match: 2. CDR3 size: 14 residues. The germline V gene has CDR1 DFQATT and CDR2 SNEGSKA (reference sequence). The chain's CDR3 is CSARGTGVNTEAFF. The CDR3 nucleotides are TGCAGTGCTAGAGGAACAGGGGTGAACACTGAAGCTTTCTTT.

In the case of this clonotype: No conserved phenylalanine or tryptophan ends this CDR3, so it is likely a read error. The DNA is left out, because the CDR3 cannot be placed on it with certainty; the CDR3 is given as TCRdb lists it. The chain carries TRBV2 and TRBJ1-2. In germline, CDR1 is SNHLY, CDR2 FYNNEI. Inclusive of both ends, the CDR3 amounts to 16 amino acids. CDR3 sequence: CASSETDTQCFDGGTC.

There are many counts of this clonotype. CDR3 sequence: CASSLRDYSNEQFF. The DNA of the CDR3 is TGTGCCAGCAGCTTACGGGACTACTCCAATGAGCAGTTCTTC. The chain is built from TRBV7-8 and TRBJ2-1; 7 positions agree with TRBD2. The CDR3 consists of 14 residues. Germline V lookup: CDR1 SGHVS, CDR2 FQNEAQ. V dropped 2 bases and J dropped 6; count of bases not matched to a gene: 4.

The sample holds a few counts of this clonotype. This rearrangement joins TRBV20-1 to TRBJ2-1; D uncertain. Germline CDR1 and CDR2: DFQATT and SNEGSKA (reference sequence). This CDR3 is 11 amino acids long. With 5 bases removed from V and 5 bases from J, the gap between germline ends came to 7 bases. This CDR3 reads CSAGRNNEQFF. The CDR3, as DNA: TGCAGTGCTGGTCGGAACAATGAGCAGTTCTTC.

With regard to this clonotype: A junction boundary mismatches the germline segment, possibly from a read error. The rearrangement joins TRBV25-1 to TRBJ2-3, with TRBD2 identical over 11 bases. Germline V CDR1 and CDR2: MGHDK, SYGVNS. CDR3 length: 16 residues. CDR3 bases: TGTGCCACCAGTCCGCCTAGCGGGGGGTACACAGATACGCAGTATTTT. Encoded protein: CATSPPSGGYTDTQYF.

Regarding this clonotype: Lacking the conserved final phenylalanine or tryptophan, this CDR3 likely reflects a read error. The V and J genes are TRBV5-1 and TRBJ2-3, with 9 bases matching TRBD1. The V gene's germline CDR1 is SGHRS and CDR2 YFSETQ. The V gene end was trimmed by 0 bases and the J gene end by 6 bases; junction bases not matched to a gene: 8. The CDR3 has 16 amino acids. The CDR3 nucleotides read TGCGCCAGCAGCTTGGCGGGGACAGGGTCGACGGATACGCAGTATATT. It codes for CASSLAGTGSTDTQYI.

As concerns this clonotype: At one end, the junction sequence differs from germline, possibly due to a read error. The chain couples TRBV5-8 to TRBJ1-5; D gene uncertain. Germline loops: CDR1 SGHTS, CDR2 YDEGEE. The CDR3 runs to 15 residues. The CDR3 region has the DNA TGTGCCAGCAGATCCCGGGGAGGTAGCAATCAGCCCCAGCGTTTT. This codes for CASRSRGGSNQPQRF.

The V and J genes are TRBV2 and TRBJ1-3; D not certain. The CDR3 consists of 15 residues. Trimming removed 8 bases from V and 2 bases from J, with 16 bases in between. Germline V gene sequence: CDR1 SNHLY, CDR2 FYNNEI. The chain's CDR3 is CASGFRALAGNTIYF. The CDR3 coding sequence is TGTGCCAGCGGCTTTAGGGCGTTGGCTGGAAACACCATATATTTT.

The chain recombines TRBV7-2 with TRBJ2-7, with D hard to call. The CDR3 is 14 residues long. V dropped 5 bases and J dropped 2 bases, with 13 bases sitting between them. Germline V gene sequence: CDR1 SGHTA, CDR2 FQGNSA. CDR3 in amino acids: CASSPDRATYEQYF. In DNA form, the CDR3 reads TGTGCCAGCAGCCCAGATCGCGCCACCTACGAGCAGTACTTC.

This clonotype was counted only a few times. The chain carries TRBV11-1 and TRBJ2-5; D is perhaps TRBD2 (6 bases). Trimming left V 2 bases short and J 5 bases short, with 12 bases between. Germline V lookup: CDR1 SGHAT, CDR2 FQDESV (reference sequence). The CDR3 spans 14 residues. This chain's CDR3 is CASSLLLARETQYF. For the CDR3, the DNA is TGTGCCAGCAGCTTACTACTAGCTAGGGAGACCCAGTACTTC.

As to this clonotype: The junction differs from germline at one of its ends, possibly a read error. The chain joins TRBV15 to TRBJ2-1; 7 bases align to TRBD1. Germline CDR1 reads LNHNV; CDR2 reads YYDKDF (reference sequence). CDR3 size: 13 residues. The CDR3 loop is CATSRGGYKANVF. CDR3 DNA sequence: TGTGCCACCAGCCGAGGGGGCTACAAGGCCAACGTCTTC.

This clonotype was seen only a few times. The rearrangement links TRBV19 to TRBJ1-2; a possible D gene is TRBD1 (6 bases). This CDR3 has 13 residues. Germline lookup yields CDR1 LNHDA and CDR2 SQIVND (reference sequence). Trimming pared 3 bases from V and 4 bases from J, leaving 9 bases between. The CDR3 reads CASSMVQGYGYTF. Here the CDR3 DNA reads TGTGCCAGTAGTATGGTACAGGGCTATGGCTACACCTTC.

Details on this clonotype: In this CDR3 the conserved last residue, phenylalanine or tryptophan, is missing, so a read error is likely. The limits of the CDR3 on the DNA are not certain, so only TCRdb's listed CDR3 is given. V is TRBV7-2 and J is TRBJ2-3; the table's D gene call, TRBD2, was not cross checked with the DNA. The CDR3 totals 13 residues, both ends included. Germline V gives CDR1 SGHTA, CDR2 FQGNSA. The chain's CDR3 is CASSFRGLGSRAV.